The 2 T cell receptor beta chains given below trace back to one sample, sequenced in a study of post-analysis software for immune sequencing data. The study's findings and limits: Five or six TRBV segments were significantly more frequent in patients than in controls. TRBV5-6, TRBV5-1 and TRBV20-1 were among these segments.

Their antigens are not known. Included in the TCR beta cDNA libraries were unique molecular identifiers. TCRdb re-called the PCR reads through MiXCR, storing one row per CDR3 protein. Seen here are about 500,000 distinct CDR3 sequences, nearly 45% observed once, and the top ten hold 12%. The sequenced sample was blood. All receptors come from a girl aged 10-17 years with multiple sclerosis.

The chain carries TRBV7-3 and TRBJ2-1; 10 bases are shared with TRBD1. The trim removed 1 base at V and 3 bases at J, leaving 3 bases unmatched. Germline V gene data show CDR1 as SGHTA and CDR2 as FQGTGA. CDR3 size: 16 residues. The CDR3 spells CASSLMGDRGYNEQFF. For the CDR3, the DNA is TGTGCCAGCAGCTTAATGGGGGACAGGGGCTACAATGAGCAGTTCTTC.

This chain joins TRBV9 and TRBJ2-5; 12 nucleotides align to TRBD2. The CDR3 is made up of 18 amino acids. V gave up 0 bases and J gave up 1 base; unmatched junction bases: 7. Germline-derived CDR1 and CDR2 are SGDLS and YYNGEE. CDR3 DNA sequence: TGTGCCAGCAGCGTAGGGGCTAGCGGGAGGGGGGGCCAAGAGACCCAGTACTTC. Amino acids: CASSVGASGRGGQETQYF.